This T cell receptor beta chain is from a study of siplizumab effects on memory and regulatory T cells. This table comes from immunoSEQ multiplex PCR, and its TCRdb copy is limited to in-frame clones, with some not included. Counted here are about 64,000 clones, around 96% occurring once; the ten biggest clones make up more than 0.095%. Trimming at V came to 6 bases and at J to 7 bases, leaving 4 bases not matched to a gene. The V gene's germline CDR1 is SEHNR and CDR2 FQNEAQ (reference sequence). The CDR3 is made up of 12 amino acids. Notes on this clone: What it binds is not known.

General study points: Researchers could not give a naive or memory phenotype to roughly 80-97% of proliferating CD4+ or CD8+ clones. Siplizumab cultures yielded proliferating Tregs whose suppressive function was not confirmed. There appeared to be greater diversity in naive T cells than in memory cells, and naive T cells seemed major contributors to the alloresponse.

The TCR comes from a human donor in good health. The sample consisted of naive CD8+ T cells sorted from blood. This chain connects TRBV7-9 to TRBJ2-7; 9 bases match TRBD2. CDR3 amino acids: CASSPAGGEQYF. The CDR3 nucleotides read TGTGCCAGCAGTCCCGCGGGGGGGGAGCAGTACTTC.